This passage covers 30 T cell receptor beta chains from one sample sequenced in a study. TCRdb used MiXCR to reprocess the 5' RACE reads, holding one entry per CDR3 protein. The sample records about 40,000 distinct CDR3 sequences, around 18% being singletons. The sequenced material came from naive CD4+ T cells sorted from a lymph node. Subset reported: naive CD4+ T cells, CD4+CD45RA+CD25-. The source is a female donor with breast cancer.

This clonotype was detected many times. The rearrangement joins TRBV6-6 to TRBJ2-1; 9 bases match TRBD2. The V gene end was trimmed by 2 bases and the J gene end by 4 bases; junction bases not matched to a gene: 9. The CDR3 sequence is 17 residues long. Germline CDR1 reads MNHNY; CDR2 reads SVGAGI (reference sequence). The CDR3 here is CASSYLLTSGMYNEQFF. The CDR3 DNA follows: TGTGCCAGCAGTTACCTCCTGACTAGCGGAATGTACAATGAGCAGTTCTTC.

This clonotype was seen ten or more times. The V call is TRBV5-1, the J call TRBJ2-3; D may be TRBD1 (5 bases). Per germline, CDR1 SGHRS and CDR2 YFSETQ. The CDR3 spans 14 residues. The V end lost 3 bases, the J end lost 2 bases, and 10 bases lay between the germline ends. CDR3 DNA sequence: TGCGCCAGCAGCTGGGGCTCCAACACAGATACGCAGTATTTT. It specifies CASSWGSNTDTQYF.

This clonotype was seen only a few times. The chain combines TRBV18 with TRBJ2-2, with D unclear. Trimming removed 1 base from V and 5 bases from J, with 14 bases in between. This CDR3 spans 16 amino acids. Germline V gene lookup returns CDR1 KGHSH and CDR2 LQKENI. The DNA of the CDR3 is TGTGCCAGCTCACCACGTCCACCGATACTAACCGGGGAGCTGTTTTTT. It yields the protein CASSPRPPILTGELFF.

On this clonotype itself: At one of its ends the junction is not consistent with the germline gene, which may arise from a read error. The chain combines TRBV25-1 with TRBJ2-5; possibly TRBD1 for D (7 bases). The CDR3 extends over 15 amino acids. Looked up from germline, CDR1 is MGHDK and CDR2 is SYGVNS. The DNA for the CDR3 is TGTGCAAGCAGTACCAGGGGGTTTGGAGGGGAGACCCAGTACTTC. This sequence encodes CASSTRGFGGETQYF.

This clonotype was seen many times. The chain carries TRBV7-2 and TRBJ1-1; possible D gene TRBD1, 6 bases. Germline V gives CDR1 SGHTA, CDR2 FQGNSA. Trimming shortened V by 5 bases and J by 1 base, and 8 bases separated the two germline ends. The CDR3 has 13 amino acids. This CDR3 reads CASSPTGNTEAFF. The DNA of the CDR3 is TGTGCCAGCAGCCCGACAGGGAACACTGAAGCTTTCTTT.

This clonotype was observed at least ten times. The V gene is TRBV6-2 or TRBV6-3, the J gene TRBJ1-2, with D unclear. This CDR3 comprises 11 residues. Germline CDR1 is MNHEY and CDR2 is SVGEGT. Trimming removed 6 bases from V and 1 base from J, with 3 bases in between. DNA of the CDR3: TGTGCCAGCAGCTTTAACTATGGCTACACCTTC. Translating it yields CASSFNYGYTF.

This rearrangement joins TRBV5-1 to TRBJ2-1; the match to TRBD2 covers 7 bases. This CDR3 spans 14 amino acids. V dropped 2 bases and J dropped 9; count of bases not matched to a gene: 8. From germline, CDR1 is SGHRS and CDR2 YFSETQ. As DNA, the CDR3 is TGCGCCAGCAGCTTAGCTAGCGGATCCCGTGAGCAGTTCTTC. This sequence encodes CASSLASGSREQFF.

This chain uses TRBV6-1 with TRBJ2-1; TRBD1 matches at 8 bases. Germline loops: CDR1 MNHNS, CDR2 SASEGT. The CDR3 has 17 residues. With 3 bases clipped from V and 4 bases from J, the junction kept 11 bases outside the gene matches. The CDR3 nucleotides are TGTGCCAGCAGTGAGGTGGCTGGACAGGGATTATACAATGAGCAGTTCTTC. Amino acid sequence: CASSEVAGQGLYNEQFF.

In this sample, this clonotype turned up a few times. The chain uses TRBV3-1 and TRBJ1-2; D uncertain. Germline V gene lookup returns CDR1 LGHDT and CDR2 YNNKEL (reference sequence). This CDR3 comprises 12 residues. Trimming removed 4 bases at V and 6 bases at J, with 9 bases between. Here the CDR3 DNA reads TGTGCCAGCAGCCTCTCAGAGGATGGCTACACCTTC. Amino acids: CASSLSEDGYTF.

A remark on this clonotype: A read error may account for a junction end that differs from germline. The CDR3 protein is CASSIPGGANEKLFF. The CDR3, as DNA: TGTGCCAGCAGTATCCCCGGGGGAGCTAATGAAAAACTGTTCTTT. V and J are TRBV25-1 and TRBJ1-4; possibly TRBD1 for D (5 bases). The V gene's germline CDR1 is MGHDK and CDR2 SYGVNS. CDR3 length: 15 amino acids. Looking up the rest from reference TRBV25-1 and TRBJ1-4 gives the full variable domain: EADIYQTPRYLVIGTGKKITLECSQTMGHDKMYWYQQDPGMELHLIHYSYGVNSTEKGDLSSESTVSRIRTEHFPLTLESARPSHTSQYLCASSIPGGANEKLFFGSGTQLSVL.

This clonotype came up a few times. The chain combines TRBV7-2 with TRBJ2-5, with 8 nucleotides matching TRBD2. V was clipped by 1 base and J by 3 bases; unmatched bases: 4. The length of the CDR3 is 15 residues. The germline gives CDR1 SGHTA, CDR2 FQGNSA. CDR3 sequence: CASSLVGREEETQYF. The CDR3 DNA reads TGTGCCAGCAGCTTAGTTGGGCGGGAGGAAGAGACCCAGTACTTC.

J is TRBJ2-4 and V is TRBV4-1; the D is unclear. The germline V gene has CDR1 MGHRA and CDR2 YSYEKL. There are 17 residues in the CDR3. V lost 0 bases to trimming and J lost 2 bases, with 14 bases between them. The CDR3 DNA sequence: TGCGCCAGCAGCCAAGATCCCGGTCTGATGACCAAAAACATTCAGTACTTC. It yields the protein CASSQDPGLMTKNIQYF.

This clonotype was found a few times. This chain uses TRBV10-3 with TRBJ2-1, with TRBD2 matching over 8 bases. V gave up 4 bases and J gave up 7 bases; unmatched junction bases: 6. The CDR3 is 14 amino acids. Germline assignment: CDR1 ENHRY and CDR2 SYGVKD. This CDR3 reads CAISVAGGANEQFF. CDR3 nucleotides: TGTGCCATCAGTGTCGCGGGGGGTGCGAATGAGCAGTTCTTC.

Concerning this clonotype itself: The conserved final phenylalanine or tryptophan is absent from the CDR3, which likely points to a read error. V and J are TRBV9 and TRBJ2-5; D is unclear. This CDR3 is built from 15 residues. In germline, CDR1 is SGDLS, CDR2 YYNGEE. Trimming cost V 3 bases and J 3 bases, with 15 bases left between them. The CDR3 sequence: CASSGIPDVKETQYC. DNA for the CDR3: TGTGCCAGCAGCGGAATACCGGACGTAAAAGAGACCCAGTACTGC.

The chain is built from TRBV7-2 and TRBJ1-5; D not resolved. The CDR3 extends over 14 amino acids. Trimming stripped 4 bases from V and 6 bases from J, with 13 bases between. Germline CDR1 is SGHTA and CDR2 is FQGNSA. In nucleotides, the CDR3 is TGTGCCAGCAGCTCAGAGGCTTGGGGTCAGCCCCAGCATTTT. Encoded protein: CASSSEAWGQPQHF.

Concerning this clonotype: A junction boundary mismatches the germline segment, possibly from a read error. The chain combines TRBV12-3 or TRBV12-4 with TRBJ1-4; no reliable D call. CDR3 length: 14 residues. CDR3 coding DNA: TGTGCCAGCAGTCCAAGGAGGGCTGCTGAAGAACTGTTTTTT. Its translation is CASSPRRAAEELFF.

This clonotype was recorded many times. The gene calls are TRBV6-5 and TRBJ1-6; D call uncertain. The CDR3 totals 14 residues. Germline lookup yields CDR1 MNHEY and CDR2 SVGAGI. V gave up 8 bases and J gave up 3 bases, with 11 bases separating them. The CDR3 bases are TGTGCCAGCGGCTCCACGAGCTATAATTCACCCCTCCACTTT. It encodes CASGSTSYNSPLHF.

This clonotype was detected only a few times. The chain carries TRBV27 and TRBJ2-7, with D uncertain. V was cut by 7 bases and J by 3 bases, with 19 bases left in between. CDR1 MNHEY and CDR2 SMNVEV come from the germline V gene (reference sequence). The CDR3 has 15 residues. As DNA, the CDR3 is TGTGCCAGCATGGTTGTTGGGGATTACCGCTACGAGCAGTACTTC. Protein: CASMVVGDYRYEQYF.

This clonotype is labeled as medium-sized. As DNA, the CDR3 is TGTGCCAGCAGCTTTTACATTAGCACAGATACGCAGTATTTT. Its protein is CASSFYISTDTQYF. The rearrangement joins TRBV7-2 to TRBJ2-3; D is uncertain. Germline lookup yields CDR1 SGHTA and CDR2 FQGNSA. Trimming removed 3 bases at V and 0 bases at J, with 7 bases between. The CDR3 has 14 amino acids.

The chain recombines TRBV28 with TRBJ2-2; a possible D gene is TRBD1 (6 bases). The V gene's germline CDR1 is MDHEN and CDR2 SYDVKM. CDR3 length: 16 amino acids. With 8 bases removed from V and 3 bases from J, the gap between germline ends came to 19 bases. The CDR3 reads CASGQLLSIDTGELFF. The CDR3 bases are TGTGCCAGCGGACAGCTTCTTTCCATTGACACCGGGGAGCTGTTTTTT.

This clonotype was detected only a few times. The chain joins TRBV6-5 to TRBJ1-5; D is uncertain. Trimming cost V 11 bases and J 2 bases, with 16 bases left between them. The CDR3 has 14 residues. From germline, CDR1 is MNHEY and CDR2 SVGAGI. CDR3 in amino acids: CAQGPAHGNQPQHF. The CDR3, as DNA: TGTGCCCAAGGCCCCGCACATGGCAATCAGCCCCAGCATTTT.

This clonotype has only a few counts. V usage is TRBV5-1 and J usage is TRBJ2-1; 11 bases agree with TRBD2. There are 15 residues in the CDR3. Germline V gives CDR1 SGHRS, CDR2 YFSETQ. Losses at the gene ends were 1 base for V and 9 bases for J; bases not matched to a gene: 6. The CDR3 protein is CASSLKLAGESEQFF. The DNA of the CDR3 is TGCGCCAGCAGCTTGAAACTAGCGGGAGAATCTGAGCAGTTCTTC.

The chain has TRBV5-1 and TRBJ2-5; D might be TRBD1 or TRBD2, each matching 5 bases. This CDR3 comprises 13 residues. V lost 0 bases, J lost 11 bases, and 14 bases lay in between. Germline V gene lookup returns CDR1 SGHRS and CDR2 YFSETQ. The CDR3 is CASSLAVLGEQYF. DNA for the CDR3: TGCGCCAGCAGCTTGGCGGTTTTGGGGGAGCAGTACTTC.

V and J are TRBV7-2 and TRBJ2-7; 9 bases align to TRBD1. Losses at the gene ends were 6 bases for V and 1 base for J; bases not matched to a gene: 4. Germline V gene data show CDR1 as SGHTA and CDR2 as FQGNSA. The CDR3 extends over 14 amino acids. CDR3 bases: TGTGCCAGCAGTCCCGGGACAGGGTCCTACGAGCAGTACTTC. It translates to CASSPGTGSYEQYF.

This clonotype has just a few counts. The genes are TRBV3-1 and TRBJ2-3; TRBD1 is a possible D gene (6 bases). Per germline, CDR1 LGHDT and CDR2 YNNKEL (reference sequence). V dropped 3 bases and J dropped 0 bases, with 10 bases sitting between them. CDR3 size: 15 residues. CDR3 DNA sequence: TGTGCCAGCAGCCATCGAGGACAGAGCACAGATACGCAGTATTTT. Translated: CASSHRGQSTDTQYF.

The CDR3 region is CSARDFGDGLQETQYF. The CDR3 DNA reads as TGCAGTGCTAGAGATTTCGGGGATGGCCTCCAAGAGACCCAGTACTTC. This chain links TRBV20-1 with TRBJ2-5, with a weak D call TRBD2 (5 bases). From germline, CDR1 is DFQATT and CDR2 SNEGSKA (reference sequence). The CDR3 length is 16 residues. V shed 0 bases and J shed 1 base, with 15 bases lying between them.

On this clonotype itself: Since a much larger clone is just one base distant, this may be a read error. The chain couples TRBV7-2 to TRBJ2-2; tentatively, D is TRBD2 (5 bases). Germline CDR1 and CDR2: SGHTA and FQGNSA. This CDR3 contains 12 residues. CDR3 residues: CASSRFYGKLFF. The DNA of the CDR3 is TGTGCCAGCAGCCGATTCTACGGGAAGCTGTTTTTT. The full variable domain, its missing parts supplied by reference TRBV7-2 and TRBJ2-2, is GAGVSQSPSNKVTEKGKDVELRCDPISGHTALYWYRQSLGQGLEFLIYFQGNSAPDKSGLPSDRFSAERTGGSVSTLTIQRTQQEDSAVYLCASSRFYGKLFFGEGSRLTVL.

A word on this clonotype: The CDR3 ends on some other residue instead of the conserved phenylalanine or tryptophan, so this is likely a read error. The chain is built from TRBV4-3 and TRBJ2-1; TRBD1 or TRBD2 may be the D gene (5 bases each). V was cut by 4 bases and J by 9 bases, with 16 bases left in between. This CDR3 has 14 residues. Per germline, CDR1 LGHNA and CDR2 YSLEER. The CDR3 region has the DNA TGCGCCAGCAGCCTTTCTTGGGACGGGCCTGAGCAGTTCCTC. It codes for CASSLSWDGPEQFL.

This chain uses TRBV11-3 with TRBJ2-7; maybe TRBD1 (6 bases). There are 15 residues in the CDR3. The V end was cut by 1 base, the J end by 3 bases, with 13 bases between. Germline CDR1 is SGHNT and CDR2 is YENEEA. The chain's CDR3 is CASSLGPGQIYEQYF. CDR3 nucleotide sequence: TGTGCCAGCAGCTTAGGCCCAGGACAGATCTACGAGCAGTACTTC.

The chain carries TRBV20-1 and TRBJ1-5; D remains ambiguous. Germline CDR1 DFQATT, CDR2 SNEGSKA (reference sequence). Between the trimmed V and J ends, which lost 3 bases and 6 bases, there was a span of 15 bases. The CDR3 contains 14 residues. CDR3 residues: CSARDSLGGQPQHF. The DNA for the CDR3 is TGCAGTGCTAGGGACTCCTTAGGCGGTCAGCCCCAGCATTTT.